A single sample is the source of the 28 T cell receptor beta chains below, sequenced in a study of CD8 T cells in Susac syndrome. RNA totalling roughly 0.45 to 1 ug underwent reverse transcription with random hexamers. TCRdb redid the calling of the immunoSEQ multiplex PCR reads with MiXCR, one entry per CDR3 protein. The sample includes about 140,000 distinct CDR3 sequences, just under 95% seen only once; the top ten take more than 0.11%. Sequencing input: CD4+ T cells from PBMCs. Receptors were obtained from a human donor with Susac syndrome.

This clonotype was detected once. The V gene is TRBV5-1, the J gene TRBJ1-2; D is unclear. This CDR3 spans 13 amino acids. The germline V and J ends were trimmed by 4 bases and 4 bases, with 11 bases remaining between them. Germline V gene sequence: CDR1 SGHRS, CDR2 YFSETQ. CDR3 coding DNA: TGCGCCAGCAGCGTGGACGGCCTCTATGGCTACACCTTC. Its translation: CASSVDGLYGYTF. Based on the CDR3 plus reference TRBV5-1 and TRBJ1-2, the full variable domain is KAGVTQTPRYLIKTRGQQVTLSCSPISGHRSVSWYQQTPGQGLQFLFEYFSETQRNKGNFPGRFSGRQFSNSRSEMNVSTLELGDSALYLCASSVDGLYGYTFGSGTRLTVV.

The chain recombines TRBV10-3 with TRBJ2-3; D perhaps matches TRBD2 (5 bases). Germline values: CDR1 ENHRY, CDR2 SYGVKD. V was pared by 11 bases and J by 6 bases, with 9 bases between. The CDR3 is 10 amino acids. CDR3 region: CASGVDTQYF. CDR3 DNA: TGTGCCTCCGGGGTTGATACGCAGTATTTT.

V and J are TRBV15 and TRBJ2-7, with 8 bases aligning to TRBD1. This CDR3 has 14 amino acids. The germline CDR1 and CDR2 sequences are LNHNV and YYDKDF (reference sequence). J gave up 7 bases and V 4 bases, and 9 bases lay outside the gene matches. The CDR3 DNA reads as TGTGCCACCAGCATAGGCAGGGGGCTTGGGGAGCAGTACTTC. Translation gives CATSIGRGLGEQYF.

The chain recombines TRBV6-1 with TRBJ1-5; TRBD1 aligns across 8 bases. This CDR3 region has 16 residues. The germline gives CDR1 MNHNS, CDR2 SASEGT. The junction had 8 bases not matched to a gene; V was cut back by 4 bases and J by 3 bases. The CDR3 DNA is TGTGCCAGCAGTGCCATTGGCAGGGGGCCCAATCAGCCCCAGCATTTT. This sequence encodes CASSAIGRGPNQPQHF.

The rearrangement uses TRBV20-1 and TRBJ2-7; 7 bases line up with TRBD2. The germline gives CDR1 DFQATT, CDR2 SNEGSKA (reference sequence). This CDR3 has 13 amino acids. V was clipped by 3 bases and J by 0 bases; unmatched bases: 2. The chain's CDR3 is CSARRETSYEQYF. Written as DNA, the CDR3 is TGCAGTGCTAGGCGGGAGACCTCCTACGAGCAGTACTTC.

The gene calls are TRBV15 and TRBJ1-1; no clear D gene. Germline-derived CDR1 and CDR2 are LNHNV and YYDKDF (reference sequence). This CDR3 is 13 amino acids long. The V end lost 0 bases, the J end lost 3 bases, and 5 bases lay between the germline ends. This CDR3 reads CATSREGDTEAFF. For the CDR3, the DNA is TGTGCCACCAGCAGAGAGGGAGACACTGAAGCTTTCTTT.

The rearrangement uses TRBV18 and TRBJ2-1, with D tentatively TRBD1 (5 bases). The V end lost 4 bases, the J end lost 6 bases, and 13 bases lay between the germline ends. The CDR3 runs to 14 residues. The germline V gene encodes CDR1 KGHSH and CDR2 LQKENI. CDR3 bases: TGTGCCAGCTCACTAACCCCGACAGCCAATGAGCAGTTCTTC. The encoded protein is CASSLTPTANEQFF. Complete variable domain (other parts from reference TRBV18 and TRBJ2-1): NAGVMQNPRHLVRRRGQEARLRCSPMKGHSHVYWYRQLPEEGLKFMVYLQKENIIDESGMPKERFSAEFPKEGPSILRIQQVVRGDSAAYFCASSLTPTANEQFFGPGTRLTVL.

The CDR3 loop reads CASSQDKAGGNEQFF. Written as DNA, the CDR3 is TGTGCCAGCAGCCAAGATAAGGCAGGGGGCAATGAGCAGTTCTTC. This chain connects TRBV3-1 to TRBJ2-1; 7 bases agree with TRBD1. This CDR3 is 15 amino acids long. Germline CDR1 LGHDT, CDR2 YNNKEL (reference sequence). V lost 0 bases to trimming and J lost 6 bases; unmatched junction nucleotides: 5.

For this clonotype: Mismatch with germline at one junction end may stem from a read error. The CDR3 DNA is TGTGCCAGCAGCCAAGGAACGACAGGGGGTTCGGCCTTC. Translating it yields CASSQGTTGGSAF. This chain connects TRBV3-1 to TRBJ1-2, with 9 nucleotides matching TRBD1. The CDR3 length is 13 residues. Germline CDR1 is LGHDT and CDR2 is YNNKEL (reference sequence). Drawing the rest from reference TRBV3-1 and TRBJ1-2, the complete variable domain is DTAVSQTPKYLVTQMGNDKSIKCEQNLGHDTMYWYKQDSKKFLKIMFSYNNKELIINETVPNRFSPKSPDKAHLNLHINSLELGDSAVYFCASSQGTTGGSAFGSGTRLTVV.

J is TRBJ2-7 and V is TRBV30; D uncertain. Deletions cut 5 bases from V and 6 bases from J, with 14 bases between. This CDR3 has 12 amino acids. Germline lookup yields CDR1 GTSNPN and CDR2 SVGIG (reference sequence). As DNA, the CDR3 is TGTGCCTGGTCGGATGTATCTATCGAGCAGTACTTC. This sequence encodes CAWSDVSIEQYF.

About this clonotype: One end of the junction does not line up with germline, which may come from a read error. This sequence joins TRBV3-1 and TRBJ2-1; 9 bases align to TRBD2. The length of the CDR3 is 13 residues. The germline gives CDR1 LGHDT, CDR2 YNNKEL (reference sequence). CDR3 in amino acids: CASSQGDLAGYVF. The CDR3 DNA follows: TGTGCCAGCAGCCAAGGGGATCTAGCGGGATATGTCTTC.

The chain couples TRBV4-1 to TRBJ1-3; D is ambiguous. Trimming shortened V by 4 bases and J by 0 bases, and 10 bases separated the two germline ends. Per the germline V gene, CDR1 is MGHRA and CDR2 is YSYEKL. The CDR3 runs 15 residues. The CDR3 DNA is TGCGCCAGCAGCCTCGAGGCTACCTCTGGAAACACCATATATTTT. Protein product: CASSLEATSGNTIYF.

V and J are TRBV20-1 and TRBJ1-2; D is perhaps TRBD1 (6 bases). Germline V CDR1 and CDR2: DFQATT, SNEGSKA (reference sequence). V lost 3 bases to trimming and J lost 4 bases, with 12 bases between them. This CDR3 is built from 13 residues. CDR3 residues: CSASPGGPYGYTF. DNA for the CDR3: TGCAGTGCTAGTCCCGGGGGCCCCTATGGCTACACCTTC.

The V call is TRBV7-2, the J call TRBJ2-5; no definite D call. Trimming cost V 1 base and J 3 bases, with 9 bases left between them. The CDR3 has 14 residues. Germline V gene data show CDR1 as SGHTA and CDR2 as FQGNSA. CDR3 in amino acids: CASSLGMAKETQYF. Written as DNA, the CDR3 is TGTGCCAGCAGCTTAGGAATGGCGAAAGAGACCCAGTACTTC.

This clonotype was counted a single time. V usage is TRBV30 and J usage is TRBJ2-5; D is unresolved. In germline, CDR1 is GTSNPN, CDR2 SVGIG (reference sequence). This CDR3 spans 11 amino acids. V gave up 2 bases and J gave up 5 bases, with 6 bases separating them. The CDR3 DNA reads as TGTGCCTGGAGTCGTAGGGAGACCCAGTACTTC. Translating it yields CAWSRRETQYF.

V usage is TRBV19 and J usage is TRBJ2-7; D tentatively reads TRBD1 or TRBD2 (5 bases each). Trimming took 6 bases from V and 2 from J, leaving 14 bases between them. Germline CDR1 is LNHDA and CDR2 is SQIVND (reference sequence). The CDR3 length is 14 residues. The DNA for the CDR3 is TGTGCCAGTAGCGGGACGTTAACGACCTACGAGCAGTACTTC. Amino acid sequence: CASSGTLTTYEQYF.

The chain couples TRBV20-1 to TRBJ1-5, with 8 nucleotides matching TRBD1. The ends lost 3 bases at V and 2 bases at J; junction bases unmatched: 3. Germline values: CDR1 DFQATT, CDR2 SNEGSKA (reference sequence). This CDR3 is built from 14 residues. The CDR3 is CSARDRVGNQPQHF. The CDR3, as DNA: TGCAGTGCTAGGGACAGGGTTGGCAATCAGCCCCAGCATTTT.

The chain uses TRBV9 and TRBJ2-7; TRBD1 aligns across 8 bases. The length of the CDR3 is 15 residues. Per germline, CDR1 SGDLS and CDR2 YYNGEE. After removal of 3 bases from V and 6 bases from J, the junction contained 11 bases not matched to a gene. CDR3 amino acids: CASSEGRGPSGEQYF. CDR3 nucleotide sequence: TGTGCCAGCAGCGAGGGCAGGGGGCCGTCTGGCGAGCAGTACTTC.

This chain connects TRBV5-4 to TRBJ2-2, with D uncertain. CDR1 and CDR2 from the germline V gene are SGHNT and YYREEE (reference sequence). V lost 10 bases and J 5 bases, leaving 12 bases between the germline ends. The CDR3 is made up of 12 amino acids. DNA for the CDR3: TGTGCCGCGAGCCAAGGGACCGGGGAGCTGTTTTTT. Its translation: CAASQGTGELFF.

The chain combines TRBV7-9 with TRBJ2-1, with D tentatively TRBD1 or TRBD2 (5 bases each). The V gene lost 5 bases and the J gene lost 9 bases, with 14 bases spanning the gap. Germline V gene sequence: CDR1 SEHNR, CDR2 FQNEAQ (reference sequence). The CDR3 spans 13 residues. The CDR3 loop is CASSAGTVGEQFF. For the CDR3, the DNA is TGTGCCAGCAGCGCCGGGACGGTAGGTGAGCAGTTCTTC.

V gene TRBV5-1 combines with J gene TRBJ1-6; unclear D gene. This CDR3 is built from 13 residues. V lost 4 bases, J lost 5 bases, and 7 bases lay in between. Germline V CDR1 and CDR2: SGHRS, YFSETQ. The CDR3, as DNA: TGCGCCAGCAGCGGGCTTAATAATTCACCCCTCCACTTT. Amino acid sequence: CASSGLNNSPLHF.

This clonotype was observed once. This chain joins TRBV30 and TRBJ2-4; D is possibly TRBD2 (7 bases). This CDR3 spans 15 amino acids. Germline V gene sequence: CDR1 GTSNPN, CDR2 SVGIG (reference sequence). Between the trimmed V and J ends, which lost 0 bases and 12 bases, there was a span of 21 bases. The CDR3 nucleotides are TGTGCCTGGAGTGTACCGGGAAGGACTAGGGGGACTCAGTACTTC. It translates to CAWSVPGRTRGTQYF.

The rearrangement links TRBV13 to TRBJ1-4; D is undetermined. This CDR3 region has 14 residues. Germline V gene lookup returns CDR1 PRHDT and CDR2 FYEKMQ (reference sequence). Trimming took off 5 bases at V and 0 bases at J, with 7 bases between the two ends. CDR3 nucleotide sequence: TGTGCCAGCAGCCCTCGAGCAACTAATGAAAAACTGTTTTTT. It codes for CASSPRATNEKLFF.

The chain joins TRBV7-3 to TRBJ2-5, with D possibly being TRBD2 (6 bases). Germline CDR1 SGHTA, CDR2 FQGTGA. The CDR3 runs 14 residues. The V gene lost 1 base and the J gene lost 8 bases, with 14 bases spanning the gap. The CDR3 coding sequence is TGTGCCAGCAGCTTAAGCCGGGACTCCTTCACCCAGTACTTC. This gives the protein CASSLSRDSFTQYF.

The V call is TRBV30, the J call TRBJ1-2; no clear D gene. Germline V CDR1 and CDR2: GTSNPN, SVGIG (reference sequence). Between the trimmed V and J ends, which lost 6 bases and 4 bases, there was a span of 12 bases. This CDR3 contains 12 residues. The CDR3 spells CACRPAGYGYTF. CDR3 sequence (DNA): TGTGCCTGCCGGCCGGCTGGCTATGGCTACACCTTC.

V usage is TRBV20-1 and J usage is TRBJ1-1; 9 bases are a match to TRBD1. The CDR3 has 13 residues. Unmatched junction bases numbered 3, after V lost 6 bases and J lost 1 base. Germline CDR1 is DFQATT and CDR2 is SNEGSKA (reference sequence). CDR3 in amino acids: CSARDRANTEAFF. For the CDR3, the DNA is TGCAGTGCCAGGGACAGGGCGAACACTGAAGCTTTCTTT.

V usage is TRBV2 and J usage is TRBJ1-6, with D hard to call. V shed 3 bases and J shed 9 bases, with 15 bases lying between them. This CDR3 contains 15 residues. The germline V gene encodes CDR1 SNHLY and CDR2 FYNNEI. CDR3 sequence (DNA): TGTGCCAGCAGTGAGATGGGGTTTTTCGGTTCACCCCTCCACTTT. Encoded protein: CASSEMGFFGSPLHF.

On this clonotype: At one boundary the junction diverges from the germline segment, which might be a read error. The CDR3 protein is CATTNYGYTF. Written as DNA, the CDR3 is TGTGCGACGACTAACTATGGCTACACCTTC. This chain connects TRBV20-1 to TRBJ1-2; D is unresolved. Germline values: CDR1 DFQATT, CDR2 SNEGSKA (reference sequence). CDR3 length equals 10 residues.